This TCR beta chain was recovered during a study of Graves' ophthalmopathy and Graves' hyperthyroidism. CDR3 regions of TCR beta were amplified from RNA transcripts. An initial RT-PCR round employing HTBI primers preceded a second-round multiplex PCR. In TCRdb, the multiplex PCR reads were re-called with MiXCR into one record per CDR3 protein. The data hold about 370,000 distinct CDR3 sequences, with about 18% observed a single time. Comments on this clonotype: Germline and junction disagree at one end, which may indicate a read error.

In germline, CDR1 is SGHVS, CDR2 FQNEAQ. The CDR3 is made up of 13 amino acids. Sample: peripheral blood. The origin of this receptor is a woman between 18 and 30 years old with Graves' ophthalmopathy. The V call is TRBV7-8, the J call TRBJ2-7; no definite D call. CDR3 protein: CASSLSWGEERYF. CDR3 nucleotides: TGTGCCAGCAGCTTATCCTGGGGTGAGGAGCGGTACTTC.